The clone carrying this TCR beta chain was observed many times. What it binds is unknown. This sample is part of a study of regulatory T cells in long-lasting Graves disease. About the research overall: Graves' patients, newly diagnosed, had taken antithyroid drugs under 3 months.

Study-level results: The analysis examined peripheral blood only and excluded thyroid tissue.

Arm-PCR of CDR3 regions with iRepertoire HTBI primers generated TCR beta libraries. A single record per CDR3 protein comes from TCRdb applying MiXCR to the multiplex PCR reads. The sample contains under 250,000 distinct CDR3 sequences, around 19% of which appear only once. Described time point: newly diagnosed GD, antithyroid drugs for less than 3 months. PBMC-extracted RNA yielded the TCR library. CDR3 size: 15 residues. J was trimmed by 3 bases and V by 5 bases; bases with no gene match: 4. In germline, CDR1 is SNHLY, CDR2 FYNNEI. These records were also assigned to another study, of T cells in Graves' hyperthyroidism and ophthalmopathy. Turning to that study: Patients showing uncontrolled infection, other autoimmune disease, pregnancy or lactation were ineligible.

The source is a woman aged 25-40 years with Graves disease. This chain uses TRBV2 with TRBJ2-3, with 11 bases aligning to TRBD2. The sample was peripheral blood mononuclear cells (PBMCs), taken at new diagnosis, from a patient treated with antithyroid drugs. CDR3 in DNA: TGTGCCAGCAGTCTTCTAGCGGGGGGTACAGATACGCAGTATTTT. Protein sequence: CASSLLAGGTDTQYF.